This TCR beta chain was captured in a study of tumor T cells in aggressive B-cell lymphoma. CDR1 is KGHSH, CDR2 LQKENI, per germline. The V end was cut by 5 bases, the J end by 5 bases, with 13 bases between. The CDR3 totals 13 residues. Method: immunoSEQ multiplex PCR; TCRdb's copy keeps in-frame clones and lacks some. Among roughly 3,800 clones, approximately 93% were seen once, and the ten largest hold under 2.5%. Sequencing input: tumor tissue. This sequence joins TRBV18 and TRBJ2-7; perhaps TRBD2 as D (5 bases). The clonotype was recovered from an adult with diffuse large B cell lymphoma. CDR3: CASSLAYGDEQYF. CDR3 DNA sequence: TGTGCCAGCTCATTAGCTTACGGGGACGAGCAGTACTTC.